This T cell receptor (beta chain) was observed in a study of cytotoxic CD8 clonotypes in ibrutinib-treated CLL. Whole-study findings and limits: Measured clonality at baseline was greater than in age-matched healthy donors and tracked with circulating CD8+ T-cell counts. Public clonotypes (which were uncommon) either contracted or remained stable on treatment. Before falling back toward baseline at progression, clonality had risen at the time of ibrutinib response.

Depth targeted 1 in 200,000 to 1 in 1 million T cells, averaging 10x coverage per clonotype. Produced via immunoSEQ multiplex PCR; TCRdb's table is partial and in-frame only. The table lists about 160,000 clones, around nine tenths of them singletons, with 3% in the top ten. The V gene lost 8 bases and the J gene lost 8 bases, with 23 bases spanning the gap. The CDR3 has 15 residues. The germline gives CDR1 MNHNS, CDR2 SASEGT. As for this clone: Antigen unknown.

The sequencing used PBMCs, collected at disease progression, from a patient treated with ibrutinib. The TCR comes from a human donor with chronic lymphocytic leukemia. V and J are TRBV6-1 and TRBJ2-3; the D gene is possibly TRBD2 (6 bases). CDR3 in DNA: TGTGCCAGCCGCGACGAGGGACTCGTAACGGGTACGCAGTATTTT. Protein sequence: CASRDEGLVTGTQYF.